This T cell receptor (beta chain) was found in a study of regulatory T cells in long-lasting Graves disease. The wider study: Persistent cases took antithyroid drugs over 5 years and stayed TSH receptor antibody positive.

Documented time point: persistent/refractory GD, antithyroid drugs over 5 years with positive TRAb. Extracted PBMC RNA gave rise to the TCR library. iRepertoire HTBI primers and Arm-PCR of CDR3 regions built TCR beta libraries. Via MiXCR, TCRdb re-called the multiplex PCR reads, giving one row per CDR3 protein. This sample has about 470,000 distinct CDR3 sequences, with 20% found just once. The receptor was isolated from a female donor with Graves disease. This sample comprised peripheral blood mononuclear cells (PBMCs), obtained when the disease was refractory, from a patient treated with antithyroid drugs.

The CDR3 protein is CSARGDISYNSPLHF. CDR3 nucleotide sequence: TGCAGTGCTAGAGGGGACATCTCCTATAATTCACCCCTCCACTTT. The chain combines TRBV20-1 with TRBJ1-6; the D gene is possibly TRBD1 (6 bases). The V end lost 1 base, the J end lost 0 bases, and 7 bases lay between the germline ends. Germline values: CDR1 DFQATT, CDR2 SNEGSKA (reference sequence). This CDR3 is 15 amino acids long.